A single sample gave rise to the 3 T cell receptor beta chains below, sequenced in a study of radiotherapy plus CTLA-4 blockade in lung cancer (dated by TCRdb to 2017 to 2018). The library relied on the immunoSEQ multiplex PCR assay. TCRdb mirrors the immuneACCESS table, restricted to in-frame sequences. Some clones are absent from its copies; in checked studies, under half trace to an unresolved V gene, and the reason for the others is unknown. Present in this sample are over 100,000 clones, approximately 80% of which were seen just once. Around 3% of the sample goes to the ten largest clones. This specimen was peripheral blood, taken from a patient treated with radiotherapy plus ipilimumab. The source of these receptors is a human donor with non-small cell lung cancer that progressed on radiotherapy plus ipilimumab. Some clones in this sample may be carry-over from other donors' samples.

V is TRBV15 and J is TRBJ1-5, with 7 positions matching TRBD1. With 2 bases clipped from V and 2 bases from J, the junction kept 9 bases outside the gene matches. CDR1 is LNHNV and CDR2 is YYDKDF in the germline V gene (reference sequence). CDR3 length: 17 amino acids. The CDR3 loop is CATSRRSGGRGNQPQHF. The DNA of the CDR3 is TGTGCCACCAGCAGACGCTCAGGGGGACGCGGCAATCAGCCCCAGCATTTT.

The CDR3 DNA is TGTGCCAGCTCACCGCCCGGGATTTCTTCCTATGGCTACACCTTC. Amino acid sequence: CASSPPGISSYGYTF. J is TRBJ1-2 and V is TRBV18; D call uncertain. This CDR3 spans 15 amino acids. Germline assignment: CDR1 KGHSH and CDR2 LQKENI. Between the trimmed V and J ends, which lost 3 bases and 4 bases, there was a span of 15 bases.

This clone showed up just once. The chain combines TRBV5-4 with TRBJ2-7; 11 positions agree with TRBD2. The V segment lost 3 bases and the J segment 3 bases; nucleotides outside the gene matches: 17. This CDR3 contains 19 residues. The germline CDR1 and CDR2 sequences are SGHNT and YYREEE (reference sequence). The CDR3 DNA reads as TGTGCCAGCAGCTCCCAGACTAGCGGGGTTGTTCCCTCGCTCTACGAGCAGTACTTC. It yields the protein CASSSQTSGVVPSLYEQYF.